This T cell receptor (beta chain) was found in a study of shared clonotypes between healthy human individuals. TCRdb keeps only in-frame clones here, not all; method: immunoSEQ multiplex PCR. This sample carries around 1.4 million clones, less than 99% of them seen once, and the ten largest clones take roughly 0.35%. The CDR3 has 15 residues. From germline, CDR1 is SGHTA and CDR2 FQGTGA. Trimming cost V 6 bases and J 0 bases; bases outside gene matches: 5. The sequence derives from a man aged 30 to 45 in good health. The chain employs TRBV7-3 and TRBJ2-4, with TRBD1 identical over 7 bases. Sequenced: naive CD4+ T cells sorted from blood. Regarding subset: CD45RA+ positively selected. The CDR3 DNA sequence: TGTGCCAGCAGTCCAGGGGGTCTAGCCAAAAACATTCAGTACTTC. This translates into CASSPGGLAKNIQYF.